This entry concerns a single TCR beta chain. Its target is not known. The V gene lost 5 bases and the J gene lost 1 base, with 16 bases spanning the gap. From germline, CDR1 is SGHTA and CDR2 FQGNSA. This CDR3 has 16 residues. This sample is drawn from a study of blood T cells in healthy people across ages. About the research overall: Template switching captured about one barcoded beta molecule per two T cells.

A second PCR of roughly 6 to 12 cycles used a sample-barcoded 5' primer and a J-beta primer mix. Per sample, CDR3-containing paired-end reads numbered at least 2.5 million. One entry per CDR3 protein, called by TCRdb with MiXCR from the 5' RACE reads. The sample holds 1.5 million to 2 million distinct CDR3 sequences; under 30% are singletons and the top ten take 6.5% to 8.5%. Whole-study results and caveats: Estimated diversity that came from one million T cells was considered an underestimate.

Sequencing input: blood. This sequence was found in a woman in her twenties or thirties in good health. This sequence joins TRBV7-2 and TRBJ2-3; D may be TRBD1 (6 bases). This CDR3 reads CASSPTGQVRTDTQYF. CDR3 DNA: TGTGCCAGCAGCCCAACAGGGCAAGTACGCACAGATACGCAGTATTTT.